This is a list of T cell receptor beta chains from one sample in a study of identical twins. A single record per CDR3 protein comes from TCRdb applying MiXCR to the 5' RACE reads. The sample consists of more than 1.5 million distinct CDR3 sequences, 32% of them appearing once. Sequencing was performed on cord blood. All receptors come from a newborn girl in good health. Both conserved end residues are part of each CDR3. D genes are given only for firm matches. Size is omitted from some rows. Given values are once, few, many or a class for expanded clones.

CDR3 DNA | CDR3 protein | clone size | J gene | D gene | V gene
TGTGCCAGCAGCTTAAAGTTGGGGCTAGCGCAAGAGACCCAGTACTTC | CASSLKLGLAQETQYF | NA | TRBJ2-5 | NA | TRBV7-2
TGTGCCAGCAGCTTGAGGGGGGGGCCGAGCTCCTACAATGAGCAGTTCTTC | CASSLRGGPSSYNEQFF | few | TRBJ2-1 | NA | TRBV11-1
TGTGCCAGCAGTGAAAGTGGGCGGAACACTGAAGCTTTCTTT | CASSESGRNTEAFF | few | TRBJ1-1 | NA | TRBV2
TGTGCCAGCAGCTTAGATCGGGGGGCGGGTACGCAGTATTTT | CASSLDRGAGTQYF | NA | TRBJ2-3 | NA | TRBV7-2
TGCAGTGCTAGGATAGGTAGCACAGATACGCAGTATTTT | CSARIGSTDTQYF | few | TRBJ2-3 | NA | TRBV20-1
TGTGCCAGCAGGTTCCCCGGACTAGAGACCCAGTACTTC | CASRFPGLETQYF | NA | TRBJ2-5 | NA | TRBV12-3/TRBV12-4
TGCAGTGCTAGAGGGGCGGGGGCGGGGAAAGATACGCAGTATTTT | CSARGAGAGKDTQYF | NA | TRBJ2-3 | NA | TRBV20-1
TGTGCCACCGGTGGAAGCTTAACTAGCACAGATACGCAGTATTTT | CATGGSLTSTDTQYF | few | TRBJ2-3 | NA | TRBV15
TGTGCCAGCAGGCTCCTAGCGGGGGGGATCCTAGCCAAAAACATTCAGTACTTC | CASRLLAGGILAKNIQYF | few | TRBJ2-4 | TRBD2 | TRBV6-1
TGTGCCAGCAGCTTTCTCTCTGAGGGCACAGATACGCAGTATTTT | CASSFLSEGTDTQYF | few | TRBJ2-3 | NA | TRBV5-6
TGTGCCAGCAGCTTAGGGCTCGGCAAGGGTGAAAAGACCCAGTACTTC | CASSLGLGKGEKTQYF | few | TRBJ2-5 | NA | TRBV11-2
TGTGCCAGCAGTTACCACGGGACCAACACTGAAGCTTTCTTT | CASSYHGTNTEAFF | NA | TRBJ1-1 | NA | TRBV6-5
TGTGCCAGCAGTGATATTAGGGGGGGGGAGCAGTACTTC | CASSDIRGGEQYF | NA | TRBJ2-4 | NA | TRBV12-3/TRBV12-4
TGTGCCAGCAGCTTAGAACAGTACCGCTACAATGAGCAGTTCTTC | CASSLEQYRYNEQFF | NA | TRBJ2-1 | NA | TRBV7-8
TGTGCCAGCAGTCTGGGACAGGGGACCACTGAAGCTTTCTTT | CASSLGQGTTEAFF | many | TRBJ1-1 | TRBD1 | TRBV27
TGTGCCATCAACAGTGGGTCACCCCTCCACTTT | CAINSGSPLHF | NA | TRBJ1-6 | NA | TRBV2
TGTGCCAGCAGACTCCAGGGGGGCTATGGCTACACCTTC | CASRLQGGYGYTF | NA | TRBJ1-2 | TRBD1 | TRBV27
TGTGCCAGCAGGACAGGGCAAAACATTCAGTACTTC | CASRTGQNIQYF | NA | TRBJ2-4 | TRBD1 | TRBV6-5
TGCAGTGCTAGGGGCAGGGGCTCTGGAAACACCATATATTTT | CSARGRGSGNTIYF | NA | TRBJ1-3 | NA | TRBV20-1
TGTGCCAGCAGCTTTCACCCCGGACCCAATAATGAGCAGTTCTTC | CASSFHPGPNNEQFF | NA | TRBJ2-1 | NA | TRBV7-9
TGCGCCAGCAGCTTGGGTCGACAGGGGGACTATGCTCCCTACGAGCAGTACTTC | CASSLGRQGDYAPYEQYF | NA | TRBJ2-7 | TRBD1 | TRBV5-1
TGTGCCAGCAGTTCCATGCAGGGAAGAGGCAATCAGCCCCAGCATTTT | CASSSMQGRGNQPQHF | NA | TRBJ1-5 | NA | TRBV6-6
TGCGGTGCTAGGAGAGAGACAGGGCATAACTATGGCTACACCTTC | CGARRETGHNYGYTF | NA | TRBJ1-2 | TRBD1 | TRBV20-1
TGTGCCGGCAGGAAGCGGGGGCTCGAGCAGTACTTC | CAGRKRGLEQYF | NA | TRBJ2-7 | TRBD2 | TRBV28
TGTGCCTGGAGTGTAGGGACAGGGCGCCCATATGGCTACACCTTC | CAWSVGTGRPYGYTF | NA | TRBJ1-2 | TRBD1 | TRBV30
TGCGCCAGCAGCCAAGGCACAGGGGTCTCCTACAATGAGCAGTTCTTC | CASSQGTGVSYNEQFF | few | TRBJ2-1 | TRBD1 | TRBV4-1
TGTGCCAGCACCCGACCAGGCGATTCCTACGAGCAGTACTTC | CASTRPGDSYEQYF | NA | TRBJ2-7 | NA | TRBV28
TGTGCCAGCAGTTTTCAGGGGAAGAGCAGCGAGCAGTACTTC | CASSFQGKSSEQYF | NA | TRBJ2-7 | NA | TRBV12-3/TRBV12-4
TGTGCCAGCAGTCCCACCTATAGCGGGAGGGCCCCCTACAATGAGCAGTTCTTC | CASSPTYSGRAPYNEQFF | NA | TRBJ2-1 | TRBD2 | TRBV28
TGTGCCAGCAGGGGACTAGGGGAGTATGAGCAGTTCTTC | CASRGLGEYEQFF | NA | TRBJ2-1 | TRBD2 | TRBV27
TGTGCCAGCAGCTTAGTTGGACAATACGAGCAGTACTTC | CASSLVGQYEQYF | many | TRBJ2-7 | NA | TRBV7-9
TGTGCCATCAGTCAGGCTAGCGGGAACTCCTACGAGCAGTACTTC | CAISQASGNSYEQYF | few | TRBJ2-7 | TRBD2 | TRBV10-3
TGTGCCAGCAGCGGAACTAGCGGGAGTACCAATGAGCAGTACTTC | CASSGTSGSTNEQYF | NA | TRBJ2-5 | TRBD2 | TRBV9
TGTGCCAGCAGCGTAGCGGAAAGAGCGGGGGGGGAAACCCAGTACTTC | CASSVAERAGGETQYF | few | TRBJ2-5 | TRBD2 | TRBV11-2
TGTGCCAGCGATAGGAAACCCCAAGAGACCCAGTACTTC | CASDRKPQETQYF | few | TRBJ2-5 | NA | TRBV28
TGTGCCAGCCAAGGACCAGCGGCCCACACAGATACGCAGTATTTT | CASQGPAAHTDTQYF | NA | TRBJ2-3 | NA | TRBV12-3/TRBV12-4
TGCAGTGCAGACCTAAGTGCCTACTATGGCTACACCTTC | CSADLSAYYGYTF | few | TRBJ1-2 | NA | TRBV20-1
TGTGCCAGCAGCTTACCGTATAGCTCCTACAATGAGCAGTTCTTC | CASSLPYSSYNEQFF | NA | TRBJ2-1 | NA | TRBV5-4
TGTGCCAGTAGTCCAGGACTAGCGGGGGCTTTAAATGAGCAGTTCTTC | CASSPGLAGALNEQFF | NA | TRBJ2-1 | TRBD2 | TRBV19
TGTGCCAGCAGCTCCGAAAAACTGTTTTTT | CASSSEKLFF | many | TRBJ1-4 | NA | TRBV7-9
TGTGCCAGCAGTTACTCGGGCTGGGACAGGGCTGGAAACACCATATATTTT | CASSYSGWDRAGNTIYF | few | TRBJ1-3 | TRBD1 | TRBV6-5
TGTGCCAGCAGCAAAGCGGGGGGCGAGGGTGGCTACACCTTC | CASSKAGGEGGYTF | NA | TRBJ1-2 | NA | TRBV21-1